This T cell receptor (beta chain) stems from a study of T cell repertoires in cytomegalovirus infection. Study overall: Alongside well-studied HLA-B-restricted CMV epitopes, recently identified HLA-C-restricted CMV epitopes were also used. Indicated by public TCR beta signatures were CMV infection and matching HLA type. Study-wide results and limits: In two of eight donors, the top clonotype was HLA-C-restricted CMV-specific.

CDR1 and CDR2 from the germline V gene are SGHTA and FQGNSA. This CDR3 spans 14 amino acids. Trimming removed 5 bases from V and 2 bases from J; junction bases left unmatched: 2. This clonotype was detected only a few times. The antigen is undetermined. TCRdb ran MiXCR on the reads and lists one entry per CDR3 protein. The data contain roughly 700,000 distinct CDR3 sequences, approximately 33% of them singletons. The clonotype comes from a human donor in good health (CMV status not recorded). Some clones in this sample may be carry-over from other donors' samples. The gene calls are TRBV7-2 and TRBJ2-1; 8 positions agree with TRBD1. The material was cultured PBMCs, obtained from culture after CMV antigen stimulation. The CDR3, as DNA: TGTGCCAGCAGCCGGGACAGGACCTACAATGAGCAGTTCTTC. This translates into CASSRDRTYNEQFF. The full variable domain, rest sourced from reference TRBV7-2 and TRBJ2-1, is GAGVSQSPSNKVTEKGKDVELRCDPISGHTALYWYRQSLGQGLEFLIYFQGNSAPDKSGLPSDRFSAERTGGSVSTLTIQRTQQEDSAVYLCASSRDRTYNEQFFGPGTRLTVL.